The 18 T cell receptor beta chains listed next were all sequenced from one sample in a study of T cells in Graves' hyperthyroidism and ophthalmopathy. Using RNA transcripts as the source, TCR beta CDR3 regions were amplified. HTBI primers were the set used in a first-round RT-PCR of the TCR CDR3. Each CDR3 protein is one row after TCRdb ran MiXCR on the multiplex PCR reads. The top ten clones hold roughly 4.3% of a sample with about 610,000 distinct CDR3 sequences, roughly 15% of them seen once. Material for sequencing was blood. Receptors were obtained from a woman aged 40 to 50 with Graves' ophthalmopathy.

This clonotype was counted many times. The V and J genes are TRBV6-5 and TRBJ2-5; 13 positions agree with TRBD2. The CDR3 contains 16 residues. With V trimmed by 5 bases and J by 5 bases, 8 bases remained unmatched. The germline V gene has CDR1 MNHEY and CDR2 SVGAGI. CDR3 coding DNA: TGTGCCAGCAGTCGGGGACTAGCGGGGATGGGGGAGACCCAGTACTTC. Its translation is CASSRGLAGMGETQYF.

Only a few counts were recorded for this clonotype. The CDR3 loop reads CSVDLGTLTYGYTF. The CDR3 nucleotides read TGCAGCGTCGATTTAGGGACCCTGACATATGGCTACACCTTC. The chain carries TRBV29-1 and TRBJ1-2; TRBD1 is a possible D gene (5 bases). The CDR3 runs 14 residues. V lost 6 bases to trimming and J lost 5 bases, with 19 bases between them. Germline lookup yields CDR1 SQVTM and CDR2 ANQGSEA.

This chain connects TRBV29-1 to TRBJ2-5, with 9 bases fitting TRBD2. Germline V gene lookup returns CDR1 SQVTM and CDR2 ANQGSEA. V shed 4 bases, J shed 4 bases, and the junction held 13 bases outside the gene matches. The CDR3 totals 16 residues. Here the CDR3 reads CSVASAGGPNRETQYF. CDR3 nucleotides: TGCAGCGTTGCGTCGGCGGGAGGGCCGAATCGAGAGACCCAGTACTTC.

This clonotype was seen at least ten times. The chain couples TRBV28 to TRBJ2-7, with D possibly being TRBD1 or TRBD2 (6 bases each). The V end lost 8 bases, the J end lost 7 bases, and 24 bases lay between the germline ends. CDR3 length: 15 amino acids. CDR1 is MDHEN and CDR2 is SYDVKM in the germline V gene. CDR3 amino acids: CASVLSGGRRSEQYF. The CDR3 DNA reads as TGTGCCAGCGTCCTAAGTGGGGGGCGCCGATCTGAGCAGTACTTC.

This clonotype has just a few counts. The CDR3: CASSYSSQSNQPQHF. The CDR3 nucleotides are TGTGCCAGCAGTTACTCGAGTCAGAGCAATCAGCCCCAGCATTTT. The chain combines TRBV6-2 or TRBV6-3 with TRBJ1-5; D is uncertain. The CDR3 is 15 amino acids. Germline V gene data show CDR1 as MNHEY and CDR2 as SVGEGT. The V and J ends lost 0 bases and 1 base respectively, with 7 bases between them.

This clonotype was observed many times. V and J are TRBV5-1 and TRBJ2-7; no definite D call. Trimming stripped 3 bases from V and 7 bases from J, with 8 bases between. This CDR3 comprises 11 residues. Per the germline V gene, CDR1 is SGHRS and CDR2 is YFSETQ. The CDR3 coding sequence is TGCGCCAGCAGCTGGAACACAGAGCAGTACTTC. Its protein product is CASSWNTEQYF.

The chain combines TRBV6-5 with TRBJ1-1; the D is unclear. V lost 4 bases to trimming and J lost 1 base, with 16 bases between them. The CDR3 is 16 residues long. Germline lookup yields CDR1 MNHEY and CDR2 SVGAGI. Here the CDR3 DNA reads TGTGCCAGCAGTTCCCCCCAGAAAGGCGCGAACACTGAAGCTTTCTTT. This encodes CASSSPQKGANTEAFF.

The V gene is TRBV7-3, the J gene TRBJ2-7, with D tentatively TRBD2 (6 bases). This CDR3 spans 14 amino acids. Trimming shortened V by 5 bases and J by 3 bases, and 14 bases separated the two germline ends. CDR1 and CDR2 (germline): SGHTA, FQGTGA. The CDR3: CASSPHGGDYEQYF. CDR3 bases: TGTGCCAGCAGCCCCCATGGCGGGGACTACGAGCAGTACTTC.

This clonotype appeared many times. This chain uses TRBV15 with TRBJ1-5; no clear D gene. This CDR3 has 19 residues. CDR1 and CDR2 (germline): LNHNV, YYDKDF (reference sequence). V was trimmed by 1 base and J by 0 bases, leaving 19 bases between them. CDR3 nucleotide sequence: TGTGCCACCAGCAGAGTCCCCCTCGCGCCGGCCGATAGCAATCAGCCCCAGCATTTT. Amino acids: CATSRVPLAPADSNQPQHF.

This clonotype was counted ten times or more. This sequence joins TRBV28 and TRBJ2-7; the match to TRBD2 covers 10 bases. The germline gives CDR1 MDHEN, CDR2 SYDVKM. Trimming cost V 6 bases and J 6 bases; bases outside gene matches: 8. CDR3 size: 14 residues. This CDR3 reads CASSYGLAAREQYF. CDR3 sequence (DNA): TGTGCCAGCAGCTATGGACTAGCGGCGCGCGAGCAGTACTTC.

The table lists this clonotype with many counts. This sequence joins TRBV18 and TRBJ1-2; D call uncertain. This CDR3 is built from 17 residues. Per the germline V gene, CDR1 is KGHSH and CDR2 is LQKENI. The V end was cut by 1 base, the J end by 6 bases, with 21 bases between. The CDR3 loop reads CASSPQQGRSDGDGYTF. The CDR3 nucleotides are TGTGCCAGCTCACCACAGCAAGGACGCTCCGACGGGGATGGCTACACCTTC.

This clonotype was counted a few times. The chain employs TRBV6-2 or TRBV6-3 and TRBJ2-6; D remains ambiguous. CDR1 MNHEY and CDR2 SVGEGT come from the germline V gene. This CDR3 contains 19 residues. Trimming removed 6 bases from V and 0 bases from J, with 21 bases in between. Here the CDR3 DNA reads TGTGCCAGCAGGGGCCCAGGTGCTAAAATGGGCTCTGGGGCCAACGTCCTGACTTTC. It codes for CASRGPGAKMGSGANVLTF.

This clonotype was recorded only once. V and J are TRBV4-3 and TRBJ1-2; D is unresolved. Per the germline V gene, CDR1 is LGHNA and CDR2 is YSLEER. The ends were cut back, 0 bases at V and 3 bases at J, with 5 bases in the middle. CDR3 size: 13 residues. Here the CDR3 reads CASSQDVDYGYTF. The CDR3 nucleotides are TGCGCCAGCAGCCAAGATGTCGACTATGGCTACACCTTC.

This chain joins TRBV19 and TRBJ2-2, with TRBD2 matching 14 bases. Trimming cost V 8 bases and J 6 bases; bases outside gene matches: 2. The CDR3 has 14 amino acids. CDR1 LNHDA and CDR2 SQIVND come from the germline V gene (reference sequence). The CDR3: CASLGLAGAGELFF. As DNA, the CDR3 is TGTGCCAGTTTGGGACTAGCGGGAGCCGGGGAGCTGTTTTTT.

This clonotype was detected a few times. The chain uses TRBV27 and TRBJ2-7; a possible D gene is TRBD1 (6 bases). Germline loops: CDR1 MNHEY, CDR2 SMNVEV (reference sequence). This CDR3 has 15 residues. Trimming took off 5 bases at V and 0 bases at J, with 14 bases between the two ends. The CDR3 region has the DNA TGTGCCAGCAGTCACAGGGATGGGGGCTCCTACGAGCAGTACTTC. Residues: CASSHRDGGSYEQYF.

This clonotype was seen a handful of times. This chain connects TRBV2 to TRBJ2-7, with 8 nucleotides matching TRBD2. From germline, CDR1 is SNHLY and CDR2 FYNNEI. V was pared by 5 bases and J by 3 bases, with 6 bases of the junction left unmatched. This CDR3 is built from 14 residues. The CDR3 is CASSPLGTSYEQYF. CDR3 DNA: TGTGCCAGCAGTCCACTTGGGACTAGCTACGAGCAGTACTTC.

In its sample, this clonotype was seen many times. CDR3 sequence (DNA): TGTGCCAGCACCTGGGACACCCGATACATGAACACTGAAGCTTTCTTT. Its protein product is CASTWDTRYMNTEAFF. This chain links TRBV12-3 or TRBV12-4 with TRBJ1-1; the D gene is possibly TRBD1 (6 bases). Trimming removed 7 bases from V and 0 bases from J, with 18 bases in between. The CDR3 has 16 residues.

This clonotype has at least ten counts. This chain links TRBV7-9 with TRBJ2-7; possibly TRBD1 for D (5 bases). CDR1 is SEHNR, CDR2 FQNEAQ, per germline (reference sequence). This CDR3 is built from 14 residues. V lost 3 bases and J 4 bases, leaving 13 bases between the germline ends. CDR3 in DNA: TGTGCCAGCAGCTTCGAGGCAGGGAAGTACGAGCAGTACTTC. As protein: CASSFEAGKYEQYF.